This note documents a single T cell receptor (beta chain) sequence. Its antigen is undetermined. The CDR3 runs 15 residues. CDR1 MDHEN and CDR2 SYDVKM come from the germline V gene. Trimming took off 2 bases at V and 4 bases at J, with 9 bases between the two ends. The sample belongs to a study of T cells in localized non-small cell lung cancer. Assay used: immunoSEQ multiplex PCR; TCRdb lists only in-frame clones, some missing. The sample gives over 20,000 clones, roughly 86% of which show up once; 4.5% to 7% is in the top ten. Study-level findings and limits: Patients showing higher blood T cell density tended to see longer overall survival. Sequencing covered just one tumor region, so heterogeneity cannot be ruled out. Researchers found a median approximately 55 of the top 100 tumor clones in adjacent lung.

The sequenced sample was peripheral blood, obtained before any cancer treatment. This sequence was found in a male donor aged 60 or older with stage II squamous cell lung carcinoma. The V call is TRBV28, the J call TRBJ2-6; possibly TRBD2 for D (6 bases). Written as DNA, the CDR3 is TGTGCCAGCAGTTTAGGAGGGCTAGGGGCCAACGTCCTGACTTTC. Residues: CASSLGGLGANVLTF.